Below are 2 T cell receptor beta chains sequenced from a single sample in a study of OX40 agonist ivuxolimab in advanced cancers. Only in-frame clones appear in the TCRdb table, and some are missing; sequencing was by immunoSEQ multiplex PCR. In the table there are 50,000 to 75,000 clones, 91% of which are singletons. The sample was CD4+ or CD8+ T cells sorted from blood, taken in a trial of the OX40 agonist ivuxolimab. Receptors were obtained from an adult with an advanced solid tumor such as melanoma, head and neck, liver or kidney cancer.

The chain carries TRBV9 and TRBJ1-6; TRBD1 might be the D (5 bases). This CDR3 comprises 18 residues. V gave up 3 bases and J gave up 14 bases, with 30 bases separating them. Germline CDR1 and CDR2: SGDLS and YYNGEE. CDR3 sequence (DNA): TGTGCCAGCAGCGCGGGGGGAGGGGCTCACCCGGGAATTGGGTCCCTCCACTTT. Protein product: CASSAGGGAHPGIGSLHF. The variable domain in full, with the rest retrieved from reference TRBV9 and TRBJ1-6, is DSGVTQTPKHLITATGQRVTLRCSPRSGDLSVYWYQQSLDQGLQFLIQYYNGEERAKGNILERFSAQQFPDLHSELNLSSLELGDSALYFCASSAGGGAHPGIGSLHFGNGTRLTVT.

This chain links TRBV4-1 with TRBJ1-2; D is perhaps TRBD1 (5 bases). The germline V gene encodes CDR1 MGHRA and CDR2 YSYEKL. The CDR3 has 16 residues. V lost 0 bases, J lost 4 bases, and 15 bases lay in between. The chain's CDR3 is CASSQDGRAGSYGYTF. CDR3 DNA sequence: TGCGCCAGCAGCCAAGACGGCAGGGCGGGTTCCTATGGCTACACCTTC.